This paragraph reports one T cell receptor (beta chain). Its antigen is not identified. RNA extraction and reverse transcription yielded cDNA as sequencing template. Clones were sequenced by immunoSEQ multiplex PCR, and TCRdb holds only the in-frame ones, with some missing. Of over 100,000 clones in the sample, roughly 55% were seen once. The data were obtained in a study of CD8+ T cells in alopecia areata. Study background: Administration of oral tofacitinib to treated patients was at 5 to 10 mg twice daily. General study results and limits: Scalp clonality and expanded CD8+ clones among the top 100 showed significant decreases with tofacitinib.

The treatment denotes: oral pan-JAK inhibitor, 5-10 mg twice daily. The V gene lost 0 bases and the J gene lost 8 bases, with 20 bases spanning the gap. The CDR3 spans 18 residues. From germline, CDR1 is MGHDK and CDR2 SYGVNS. V is TRBV25-1 and J is TRBJ1-6; TRBD1 might be the D (5 bases). The sequence derives from a human donor with alopecia areata. Sample: CD8+ T cells sorted from blood, taken at week 24, from a patient treated with tofacitinib. The CDR3 DNA is TGTGCCAGCAGTGAATATATCGGGGCGGAGGGATGGGATTCACCCCTCCACTTT. Its translation: CASSEYIGAEGWDSPLHF.